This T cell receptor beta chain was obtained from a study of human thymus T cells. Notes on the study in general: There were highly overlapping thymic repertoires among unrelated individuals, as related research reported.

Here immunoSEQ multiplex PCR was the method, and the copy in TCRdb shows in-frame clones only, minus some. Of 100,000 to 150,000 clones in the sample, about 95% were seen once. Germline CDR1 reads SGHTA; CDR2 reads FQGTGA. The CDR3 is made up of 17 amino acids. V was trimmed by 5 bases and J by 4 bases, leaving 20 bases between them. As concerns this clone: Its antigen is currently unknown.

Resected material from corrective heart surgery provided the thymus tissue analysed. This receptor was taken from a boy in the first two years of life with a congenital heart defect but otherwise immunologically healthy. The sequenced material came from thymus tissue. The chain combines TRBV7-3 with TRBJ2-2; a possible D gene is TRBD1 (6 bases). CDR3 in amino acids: CASSPSRTDISTGELFF. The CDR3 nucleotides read TGTGCCAGCAGCCCCTCCAGGACAGACATTAGCACCGGGGAGCTGTTTTTT.